These T cell receptor beta chains were read from a single sample in a study of T cells expressing NK-cell markers. Each CDR3 protein gets one entry in TCRdb, which reprocessed the 5' RACE reads and gives no DNA. The sample includes 500,000 or so distinct CDR3 sequences. The sequenced sample consisted of blood T cells: a sorted CD56 or NKG2C T cell subset, CD4+ or CD8+ T cells, or bulk PBMC T cells (not recorded which). These receptors were collected from a man between 18 and 29 years old in good health. Each CDR3 is given with its conserved first and last residue.

V gene	J gene	CDR3 protein
TRBV24-1	TRBJ2-3	CATSDLPVSGRAEGTQYF
TRBV20-1	TRBJ2-4	CSARDSRALAGNIQYF
TRBV21-1	TRBJ2-7	CASSKVGGQGSSYEQYF
TRBV6-2/TRBV6-3	TRBJ2-7	CASRGQSYEQYF
TRBV4-1	TRBJ2-2	CASSQDLERESTGELFF
TRBV9	TRBJ2-7	CASSVDSVGSRYEQYF
TRBV20-1	TRBJ2-1	CSARGPSPTGNEQFF
TRBV5-1	TRBJ2-7	CASSLVRQGWYEQYF
TRBV2	TRBJ1-2	CASRGPSNYGYTF
TRBV28	TRBJ2-7	CASAIGTGIREQYF
TRBV18	TRBJ2-3	CASSDRAADTQYF
TRBV24-1	TRBJ2-6	CATSDFGDRAPSGANVLTF
TRBV7-6	TRBJ2-3	CASSSRAGADTQYF
TRBV10-3	TRBJ2-6	CAISETGAFSGANVLTF
TRBV20-1	TRBJ2-1	CSARGFGGRLTGEQFF